This paragraph reports one TCR beta chain. Its antigen specificity is not known. Base qualities are not provided; no much larger clone lies one nucleotide away. In light of the paper, this sample's treatment or condition label describes: roughly 10-day PBMC culture with coronavirus spike peptide pools or control peptides (ViraFEST assay). The ViraFEST assay, used in the study, expanded antigen-specific T cells with peptide pools and then identified the expanded clonotypes through TCR sequencing. The positive SARS-CoV-2 PCR tests of the convalescent patients were dated from March to December 2020, before the Alpha, Beta and Delta variants emerged in the United States. Each well held two million PBMCs cultured with approximately 9.1 ug/ml peptide pools in IMDM containing around 5.5% human AB serum and roughly 9.3 IU/ml IL-2. On days 3 and 7, half of the culture medium was replaced with fresh IL-2-containing medium. After 10 to 11 days of culture, CD4+ T cells were isolated by negative selection with the EasySep CD4+ T cell isolation kit. Ficoll-Paque Plus gradient centrifugation was used to isolate PBMCs from whole blood, and the isolated PBMCs were then either used fresh or cryopreserved at -140C. Triplicate wells were generally used for each culture condition.

The library was obtained by PCR. DNA from cultured CD4+ T cells underwent TCR sequencing with the Oncomine TCR Beta short-read assay at the Johns Hopkins FTIC core. The QIAamp micro DNA kit was used to extract genomic DNA from the cultured CD4+ T cells. Oncomine TCR Beta libraries from cultured CD4+ T cells were pooled with unique dual indexes and sequenced on an Illumina iSeq 100. In the paper's pipeline: Non-productive sequences were removed, and CDR3s that did not start with C, did not end with F or W, or were shorter than 7 amino acids were discarded. Antigen-specific clonotypes were identified using the MANAFEST web application through comparison of peptide-stimulated wells with reference and other culture wells. An FDR below 0.05, an odds ratio above 5, and a productive frequency above 0.1% in at least two of three replicate wells were required for clones to be considered positive. Clonotypes that were significantly expanded in both SARS-CoV-2 spike wells and at least one common cold coronavirus spike condition were defined as cross-reactive. Levenshtein distances (stringdist) and unrooted phylogenetic trees (ape) in R version 3.6.1 were used to assess CDR3 homology. TCRdb reworked the public reads: Q25 trimming with fastp, MiXCR clone assembly, productive beta chains retained. Each CDR3 protein gets just one entry, which takes the most common genes and DNA from the rows behind it. The V and J calls and clone size come from TCRdb's table, not from the authors' own analysis. The sample includes approximately 4,000 distinct CDR3 sequences, with about 41% observed a single time. 43% of the sample rests with the top ten.

V is pared back by 4 bases and J by 3 bases, with 16 bases lying between the germline termini. Spanning cysteine to phenylalanine, the CDR3 consists of 16 amino acids. The DNA shown is the 48-base CDR3, in frame from base 1. CDR1 is given as LNHDA and CDR2 as SQIVND, both from the germline V gene (reference sequence). This specimen comes from a study of vaccination and CD4 T cells after COVID-19 (dated by TCRdb to 2022 to 2024). For context, the study as a whole: Convalescent patients had a positive SARS-CoV-2 result on nasal swab PCR, and of these patients, 8 or 9 had mild disease and one had severe disease. The convalescent cohort comprised six males and four females, including two Hispanic individuals, seven Caucasians, two Asians and one multiracial person. Two doses of either the Pfizer-BioNTech BNT162b2 vaccine (n=8) or the Moderna mRNA-1273 vaccine (n=2) were administered to participants. Post-COVID blood samples were collected from convalescent patients a median of around 100 days after diagnosis, with a range of about 35 to 161 days. Post-vaccine blood samples were collected a median of around 2.5 months after the second vaccine dose, ranging from about 13 to 250 days. Overlapping spike peptide pools from SARS-CoV-2 and from the common cold coronaviruses HCoV-NL63, HCoV-OC43 and HCoV-229E were used as culture stimuli. Control cultures received a CEFX viral epitope pool as the positive control, an HIV-1 Nef peptide pool as the negative control, or no peptide. In 10 COVID-19 convalescent patients and several infection-naive healthy vaccine recipients, the spike-specific CD4+ TCR repertoire before mRNA vaccination was compared with the repertoire after mRNA vaccination. Paper-wide results and their limitations: Of the vaccine-specific clones in convalescent patients, 304 of 307, or nearly all, reacted only to SARS-CoV-2 spike and did not cross-react with common cold coronaviruses. In convalescent patients, a median roughly 85% of post-vaccine SARS-CoV-2-reactive clones were detected only after vaccination, and vaccine-specific priming was suggested by this finding. The median number of SARS-CoV-2-reactive clonotypes rose from around 20 after infection to some 37 after vaccination, but the change was not significant. The study included relatively few convalescent patients and did not analyze early timepoints after natural infection.

What was sequenced was CD4+ T cells from blood, cultured in vitro. This TCR was recovered from a human donor who had recovered from COVID-19. The chain is encoded by TRBV19 joined to TRBJ2-4, with the D gene not confidently named. The nucleotide sequence is given as TGTGCCAGTAGTAAGGATCCCGGTGGTGGCAAAAACATTCAGTACTTC. Its product reads: CASSKDPGGGKNIQYF.